Listed below are T cell receptor beta chains from one sample, sequenced in a study of T-cell reconstitution after alpha-beta-depleted transplantation in children. A single record per CDR3 protein comes from TCRdb applying MiXCR to the PCR reads. The sample includes about 440,000 distinct CDR3 sequences, roughly 44% of them seen just once. Source: PBMCs, taken before TCRalphabeta/CD19-depleted stem cell transplant. All receptors derive from a girl aged 2 to 9 with aplastic anemia, due to receive a stem cell transplant. Each CDR3 is given with its conserved first and last residue.

TRBV5-6,TRBJ2-5,CASSFSEDRGPRETQYF
TRBV5-5,TRBJ1-4,CASSFGGYRVEEKLFF
TRBV7-9,TRBJ2-7,CASSLNLEQYF
TRBV7-2,TRBJ2-7,CASSLVGGIISYEQYF
TRBV4-2,TRBJ2-5,CASSQERLGETQYF
TRBV11-2,TRBJ2-4,CASSLGREGRYIQYF
TRBV7-8,TRBJ2-3,CASSVEFAGGMQYF
TRBV11-2,TRBJ2-3,CASSPRGDRWTDTQYF
TRBV3-1,TRBJ2-2,CACCQFPGTGNTGELFF
TRBV5-1,TRBJ2-2,CASSPLAGVRDTGELFF
TRBV10-3,TRBJ2-1,CAISELGPGSYNEQFF
TRBV12-3/TRBV12-4,TRBJ2-2,CASRGGDQLGTGELFF
TRBV29-1,TRBJ2-7,CAGQGVDEQYF
TRBV11-3,TRBJ2-1,CASSPGTGASYNEQFF
TRBV29-1,TRBJ2-7,CSVGGSAYEQYF
TRBV7-8,TRBJ2-1,CASRRKLYLAGDHNEQFF
TRBV28,TRBJ2-7,CASSLAPGITSGYSYEQYF
TRBV7-9,TRBJ2-3,CASSFRGRSTDTQYF
TRBV28,TRBJ1-4,CASSWREKLFF
TRBV5-1,TRBJ1-6,CASSLGQGWSSPLHF
TRBV7-9,TRBJ2-1,CASSPPTSGIDIDEQFF
TRBV5-6,TRBJ1-1,CGTGQGGTEAFF
TRBV24-1,TRBJ2-2,CATPGGLSNTGELFF
TRBV6-5,TRBJ2-3,CASSYSTGEVRSTDTQYF
TRBV12-3/TRBV12-4,TRBJ2-1,CASSQSGISYNEQFF
TRBV6-5,TRBJ2-5,CASSSITGGRETQYF
TRBV7-3,TRBJ2-1,CASSLVSASGRNEQFF
TRBV27,TRBJ2-7,CASRGTSGRSMYEQYF
TRBV28,TRBJ2-3,CASSFPPDSPLGDTQYF
TRBV6-5,TRBJ1-5,CASSSRIGGNQPQHF
TRBV28,TRBJ1-2,CASSFRYGRLVGYTF
TRBV5-4,TRBJ2-7,CASSLASGTYYEQYF
TRBV20-1,TRBJ2-1,CSARTPPAGGFVNEQFF
TRBV18,TRBJ2-7,CASSLKTYEQYF
TRBV7-8,TRBJ2-1,CASSRMTSGKYNEQFF
TRBV18,TRBJ1-1,CASSKQSQNTEAFF
TRBV29-1,TRBJ2-1,CSVDKSSYNEQFF
TRBV11-2,TRBJ1-1,CASSQFTGGTEAFF
TRBV4-1,TRBJ2-3,CASRLNIGASTDTKYF
TRBV7-2,TRBJ1-5,CASSLAARGNQPQHF
TRBV20-1,TRBJ2-2,CSAREREAPNTGELFF
TRBV7-9,TRBJ1-4,CASSLTGPSGEKLFF
TRBV12-3/TRBV12-4,TRBJ2-7,CASSLDTVSSYEQYF
TRBV12-3/TRBV12-4,TRBJ2-7,CASSFRAYEQYF
TRBV5-5,TRBJ2-7,CASSFKQGSYEQYF
TRBV5-6,TRBJ2-4,CASSLDKKNIQYF
TRBV6-5,TRBJ1-2,CASSYRQGYPRPSGYTF
TRBV20-1,TRBJ2-1,CSACDPIGYNEQFF
TRBV6-1,TRBJ2-3,CASSVGGGPTDTQYF